The present TCR beta chain was sequenced within a study of T cells in Graves' hyperthyroidism and ophthalmopathy. This clonotype was recorded many times. Its antigen remains unidentified. TCR beta CDR3 region amplification was performed from RNA transcripts. An initial round of RT-PCR targeting the TCR CDR3 relied on the HTBI primer set. Each CDR3 protein gets one entry after TCRdb re-called the multiplex PCR reads with MiXCR. This sample carries about 250,000 distinct CDR3 sequences, around 22% of them seen once, and the ten largest clones take over 55%. General study findings and limits: The model's output predicted ophthalmopathy at a median of roughly 6.9 months prior to onset. Most thyroid clonotypes expanded above 0.001 appeared in blood too.

The CDR3 runs 13 residues. Germline V gene sequence: CDR1 GTSNPN, CDR2 SVGIG (reference sequence). V trimming: 3 bases; J trimming: 5 bases; junction bases outside the gene matches: 3. Lactation, pregnancy, other autoimmune disease or uncontrolled infection led to exclusion of patients. This receptor was identified in a man aged 25 to 40 with Graves' ophthalmopathy. The sample taken for sequencing was blood. The rearrangement links TRBV30 to TRBJ2-7; 11 nucleotides agree with TRBD2. The CDR3 loop is CAWSLAGGHEQYF. The CDR3 DNA sequence: TGTGCCTGGAGCCTAGCGGGAGGACACGAGCAGTACTTC.